These T cell receptor beta chains were read from a single sample in a study of regulatory T cells in long-lasting Graves disease. MiXCR, run by TCRdb on the multiplex PCR reads, gives a single entry per CDR3 protein. The table includes under 450,000 distinct CDR3 sequences, less than 25% detected once. This specimen was peripheral blood mononuclear cells (PBMCs), taken when the disease was refractory, from a patient treated with antithyroid drugs. These receptors came from a female donor with Graves disease. Each CDR3 is given with its conserved first and last residue. The D gene is left open where the match is weak. Some rows have no size entry. The others give once, few or many, or a class for an expanded clone.

D gene	clone size	V gene	J gene	CDR3 DNA	CDR3 protein
.	.	TRBV11-2	TRBJ2-7	TGTGCCAGCACCAAAGGGCAGGGTGGCGGCTACGAGCAGTACTTC	CASTKGQGGGYEQYF
.	few	TRBV5-1	TRBJ1-1	TGCGCCAGCAGCTTGGAGGGCAGCCGGCGCCAAGCTTTCTTT	CASSLEGSRRQAFF
.	few	TRBV19	TRBJ1-4	TGTGCCAGTTCTCATACCGTGACGGCAACTAATGAAAAACTGTTTTTT	CASSHTVTATNEKLFF
TRBD1	many	TRBV12-3/TRBV12-4	TRBJ2-7	TGTGCCAGCAGCCTAATACACAGGGGGCCCAACGAGCAGTACTTC	CASSLIHRGPNEQYF
TRBD2	few	TRBV9	TRBJ2-1	TGTGCCAGCAGCGTCTTAGCGGGAGGGCCCGATGAGCAGTTCTTC	CASSVLAGGPDEQFF
.	.	TRBV20-1	TRBJ1-3	TGCAGTGCCAGAGCCCCCGTAGCTGGAAACACCATATATTTT	CSARAPVAGNTIYF
TRBD2	.	TRBV12-3/TRBV12-4	TRBJ2-1	TGTGCCAGCACCAAACCGGGACTAGCGGGAGGGCCACATTATGAGCAGTTCTTC	CASTKPGLAGGPHYEQFF
.	few	TRBV6-1	TRBJ1-1	TGTGCCAGCAGACAACAGCCGAACACTGAAGCTTTCTTT	CASRQQPNTEAFF
.	.	TRBV19	TRBJ2-3	TGTGCCAGTAGTATAACCCCACCCGGAGATACGCAGTATTTT	CASSITPPGDTQYF
TRBD2	few	TRBV7-7	TRBJ2-7	TGTGCTAGCAGCCCCCGGACTAGCGGGAGTGTCGGCGAGCAGTACTTC	CASSPRTSGSVGEQYF
TRBD2	many	TRBV28	TRBJ2-5	TGTGCCAGCACTCCAGCGGGAGAGGAAGAGACCCAGTACTTC	CASTPAGEEETQYF
TRBD1	.	TRBV12-3/TRBV12-4	TRBJ1-2	TGTGCCAGCAGCCCAAGGGACAGGGTCATCCCTAACTATGGCTACACCTTC	CASSPRDRVIPNYGYTF
TRBD1	many	TRBV7-2	TRBJ2-5	TGTGCCAGCAGCCGGGACAGGGGGCAAGAGACCCAGTACTTC	CASSRDRGQETQYF
TRBD2	many	TRBV27	TRBJ2-7	TGTGCCAGCAGTTTTGATAGCGGGCGGTACGAGCAGTACTTC	CASSFDSGRYEQYF
.	few	TRBV18	TRBJ1-2	TGTGCCAGCTCACCCAAGAGGACAGAGAACTATGGCTACACCTTC	CASSPKRTENYGYTF
TRBD2	.	TRBV9	TRBJ2-2	TGTGCCAGCAGCGTAGGACTAGCGGGAGGGTACACCGGGGAGCTGTTTTTT	CASSVGLAGGYTGELFF
.	.	TRBV7-9	TRBJ1-1	TGTGCCAGCAGCTTCATCCCGGGCGGAGCTTTCTTT	CASSFIPGGAFF
.	.	TRBV19	TRBJ2-5	TGTGCCAGTAGGCACGACCCGACAGGGAGGGCAAAAGAGACCCAGTACTTC	CASRHDPTGRAKETQYF
.	.	TRBV18	TRBJ1-1	TGTGCCAGCTCACGATGGACCGGAGGGGGGAACACTGAAGCTTTCTTT	CASSRWTGGGNTEAFF
TRBD1	.	TRBV3-1	TRBJ1-6	TGTGCCAGCAGCCAAGACCCCGTCGGGACAGCCAATTCACCCCTCCACTTT	CASSQDPVGTANSPLHF
.	many	TRBV28	TRBJ1-1	TGTGCCAGCCGAGGCGCCCCGGGCACTGAAGCTTTCTTT	CASRGAPGTEAFF
.	many	TRBV2	TRBJ1-2	TGTGCCAGCAGTGAAACGGGAATCGACTATGGCTACACCTTC	CASSETGIDYGYTF
.	few	TRBV29-1	TRBJ2-7	TGCAGCGTTGAAGGTACTCGGGGGAGCTACGAGCAGTACTTC	CSVEGTRGSYEQYF